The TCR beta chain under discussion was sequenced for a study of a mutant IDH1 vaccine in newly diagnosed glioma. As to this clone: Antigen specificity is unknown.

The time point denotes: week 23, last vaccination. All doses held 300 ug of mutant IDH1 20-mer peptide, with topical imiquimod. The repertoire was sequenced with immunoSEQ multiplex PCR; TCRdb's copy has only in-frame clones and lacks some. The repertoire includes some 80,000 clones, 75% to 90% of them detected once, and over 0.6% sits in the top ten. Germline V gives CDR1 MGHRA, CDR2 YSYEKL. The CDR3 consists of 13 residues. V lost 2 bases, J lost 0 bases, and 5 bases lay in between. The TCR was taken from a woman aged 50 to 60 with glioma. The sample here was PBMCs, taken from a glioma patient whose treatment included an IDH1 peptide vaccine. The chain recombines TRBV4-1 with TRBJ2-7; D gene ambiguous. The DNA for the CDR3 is TGCGCCAGCAGCCAACGACGCTCCTACGAGCAGTACTTC. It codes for CASSQRRSYEQYF.